The rows below give T cell receptor beta chains drawn from one sample of a study of T cell responses to AZD1222 COVID-19 vaccine. Only in-frame clones appear in the TCRdb table, and some are missing; sequencing was by immunoSEQ multiplex PCR. The profile shows more than 85,000 clones, just over 85% of them singletons. This specimen consisted of peripheral blood, obtained on day 0 of AZD1222 vaccination. All receptors derive from an adult in good health. CDR3s include the opening cysteine and the closing phenylalanine or tryptophan.

v_gene: TRBV19
CDR3aa: CASSNRGSYGYTF

v_gene: TRBV5-4
CDR3aa: CASSPPGQGTNEKLFF

v_gene: TRBV28
CDR3aa: CASRKGGSYNEQFF

v_gene: TRBV7-8
CDR3aa: CASSFRRDSGNTIYF

v_gene: TRBV11-2
CDR3aa: CASSKDSRNEKLFF

v_gene: TRBV30
CDR3aa: CAWSRMRSSYNSPLHF

v_gene: TRBV7-2
CDR3aa: CASSLVAGVVTDTQYF

v_gene: TRBV18
CDR3aa: CASSLRTGANTEAFF

v_gene: TRBV6-5
CDR3aa: CASSYSNGGSSTEAFF

v_gene: TRBV7-3
CDR3aa: CASSSGENYGYTF

v_gene: TRBV6-2/TRBV6-3
CDR3aa: CASSHRGAGAYEQYF

v_gene: TRBV11-3
CDR3aa: CASSRDRGLGYTF

v_gene: TRBV7-3
CDR3aa: CASSLISRTGELFF

v_gene: TRBV28
CDR3aa: CASSFGGYGYTF

v_gene: TRBV15
CDR3aa: CATSRVGSAGGPGETQYF

v_gene: TRBV18
CDR3aa: CASSPPPIQATGELFF

v_gene: TRBV28
CDR3aa: CASSTALFGGEAFF

v_gene: TRBV6-5
CDR3aa: CASSFRQGPYEQYF

v_gene: TRBV7-2
CDR3aa: CASSLETQYF

v_gene: TRBV6-6
CDR3aa: CAGSWTGDKDEQYF

v_gene: TRBV7-9
CDR3aa: CASSPMSNTEAFF

v_gene: TRBV5-4
CDR3aa: CATETALNTEAFF

v_gene: TRBV5-6
CDR3aa: CASSWSGVNYEQYF

v_gene: TRBV6-5
CDR3aa: CASSRTAGPTYEQYF

v_gene: TRBV7-9
CDR3aa: CASSSGLASTDTQYF

v_gene: TRBV19
CDR3aa: CASESTTPSNTGELFF

v_gene: TRBV27
CDR3aa: CASSSWENQPQHF

v_gene: TRBV9
CDR3aa: CASSETSTDTQYF

v_gene: TRBV24-1
CDR3aa: CATSDSSGPGDQPQHF

v_gene: TRBV6-6
CDR3aa: CASSYSNLPGANVLTF

v_gene: TRBV7-2
CDR3aa: CASSLWEGTGELFF

v_gene: TRBV28
CDR3aa: CASSLGTHNSPLHF

v_gene: TRBV6-4
CDR3aa: CASSDSRGSWNEQFF

v_gene: TRBV6-5
CDR3aa: CASSYSPPAGETQYF

v_gene: TRBV18
CDR3aa: CASSLPGQGGDTQYF

v_gene: TRBV7-7
CDR3aa: CASSLVLAGAETQYF

v_gene: TRBV5-6
CDR3aa: CASSMGGSYGYTF

v_gene: TRBV9
CDR3aa: CASSVEVAEGGVGQDTQYF

v_gene: TRBV27
CDR3aa: CASSNPTGGYYGYTF

v_gene: TRBV13
CDR3aa: CASSQGLASLFTDTQYF

v_gene: TRBV9
CDR3aa: CASSLTNNEQFF

v_gene: TRBV20-1
CDR3aa: CSAGGLVDTQYF

v_gene: TRBV3-1/TRBV3-2
CDR3aa: CASSQGREETQYF

v_gene: TRBV7-9
CDR3aa: CASSLSVAGEYGYTF

v_gene: TRBV7-8
CDR3aa: CASSRGTGAQPQHF